The 18 T cell receptor beta chains listed next were all sequenced from one sample in a study of prognosis after radiotherapy for stage I lung cancer. Starting from genomic DNA, TCR beta CDR3 was amplified through two-round multiplex PCR. First-round PCR, the initial amplification, used primers specific to each TRBV and TRBJ gene. TCRdb independently ran MiXCR on the multiplex PCR reads; one entry per CDR3 protein. The table has roughly 20,000 distinct CDR3 sequences, approximately 39% seen once. The input for sequencing was PBMCs, taken before or after stereotactic body radiation therapy (not recorded which). The receptor source for this set is a donor at least 50 years old with non-small cell lung cancer.

In its sample, this clonotype was seen once. V is TRBV28 and J is TRBJ1-4, with D maybe TRBD1 (6 bases). From germline, CDR1 is MDHEN and CDR2 SYDVKM. Deletions cut 2 bases from V and 8 bases from J, with 6 bases between. The length of the CDR3 is 12 residues. CDR3 nucleotide sequence: TGTGCCAGCAGTTTACAGGGGGAAAAACTGTTTTTT. Its translation: CASSLQGEKLFF.

To note about this clonotype: An end of the junction does not agree with germline; a read error may underlie this. The chain is built from TRBV6-5 and TRBJ1-6; D remains ambiguous. CDR1 is MNHEY, CDR2 SVGAGI, per germline. The CDR3 has 17 residues. In DNA form, the CDR3 reads TGTGCCAGCAGCTACTCGATCGGGTGCGCAAGTAATTCACCCCTCCACTTT. Protein product: CASSYSIGCASNSPLHF.

The V and J genes are TRBV6-1 and TRBJ1-1; tentatively, D is TRBD1 (6 bases). Germline V gene lookup returns CDR1 MNHNS and CDR2 SASEGT. This CDR3 spans 14 amino acids. V lost 6 bases and J lost 1, with 12 bases in between. In DNA form, the CDR3 reads TGTGCCAGCAGGTATCTGACAGGGAACACTGAAGCTTTCTTT. Translating it yields CASRYLTGNTEAFF.

This clonotype was recorded many times. The chain carries TRBV12-3 or TRBV12-4 and TRBJ2-5; 7 nucleotides line up with TRBD1. The CDR3 is 15 residues long. V lost 3 bases to trimming and J lost 4 bases; unmatched junction nucleotides: 8. CDR3 region: CASSFNPTGLETQYF. The CDR3 DNA follows: TGTGCCAGCAGTTTTAACCCGACAGGGTTAGAGACCCAGTACTTC.

V is TRBV11-2 and J is TRBJ2-5; D may be TRBD1 or TRBD2 (5 bases each). V was trimmed by 1 base and J by 4 bases, leaving 10 bases between them. The germline gives CDR1 SGHAT, CDR2 FQNNGV. The CDR3 runs to 14 residues. In DNA form, the CDR3 reads TGTGCCAGCAGCTTAGGAGCGAGGGGAGAGACCCAGTACTTC. Protein sequence: CASSLGARGETQYF.

Remarks on this clonotype: A read error likely explains this, since a far larger clone differs by one base. V and J are TRBV6-9 and TRBJ2-1; D may be TRBD2 (6 bases). The CDR3 consists of 13 residues. Germline CDR1 is MNHGY and CDR2 is SVAAGI. The V end lost 7 bases, the J end lost 3 bases, and 10 bases lay between the germline ends. As DNA, the CDR3 is TGTGCCAGCATGGGGACTTACTACAATGAGCAGTTCTTC. It translates to CASMGTYYNEQFF.

There are many counts of this clonotype. CDR3 protein: CASSYSGNTDTQYF. CDR3 DNA: TGTGCCAGCAGCTATAGCGGGAACACAGATACGCAGTATTTT. The V gene is TRBV27, the J gene TRBJ2-3; 8 bases match TRBD2. The CDR3 covers 14 residues. Germline-derived CDR1 and CDR2 are MNHEY and SMNVEV (reference sequence). Unmatched junction bases numbered 4, after V lost 6 bases and J lost 2 bases.

As concerns this clonotype: One base separates it from a far larger clone, so it is likely a read error. This CDR3 reads CVLQGKRASYEQFF. CDR3 DNA: TGTGTTTTACAAGGGAAGAGGGCCTCCTACGAGCAGTTCTTC. The J gene is TRBJ2-1, the V gene TRBV6-2 or TRBV6-3; TRBD2 is a possible D gene (5 bases). Germline CDR1 is MNHEY and CDR2 is SVGEGT. This CDR3 is built from 14 residues.

This clonotype was counted ten times or more. J is TRBJ2-1 and V is TRBV29-1, with 7 positions matching TRBD2. Per germline, CDR1 SQVTM and CDR2 ANQGSEA. The CDR3 consists of 15 residues. V dropped 5 bases and J dropped 6; count of bases not matched to a gene: 13. CDR3 residues: CSVSRGAGLINEQFF. The DNA for the CDR3 is TGCAGCGTTTCGAGGGGCGCGGGACTAATCAATGAGCAGTTCTTC.

The chain uses TRBV6-2 or TRBV6-3 and TRBJ2-7, with 8 bases identical to TRBD2. The CDR3 has 14 residues. The V gene's germline CDR1 is MNHEY and CDR2 SVGEGT. Trimming at V came to 8 bases and at J to 3 bases, leaving 9 bases not matched to a gene. The CDR3 loop reads CASFYGGAHYEQYF. CDR3 bases: TGTGCCAGCTTTTACGGGGGGGCCCACTACGAGCAGTACTTC.

This clonotype was seen many times. The chain recombines TRBV7-8 with TRBJ2-7, with 7 bases matching TRBD2. This CDR3 comprises 15 residues. The V segment lost 3 bases and the J segment 2 bases; nucleotides outside the gene matches: 7. The germline V gene encodes CDR1 SGHVS and CDR2 FQNEAQ. The CDR3 sequence: CASSFLREPPYEQYF. In DNA form, the CDR3 reads TGTGCCAGCAGCTTTTTGCGGGAGCCCCCCTACGAGCAGTACTTC.

Within the sample, this clonotype is medium-sized. V and J are TRBV27 and TRBJ1-6, with D possibly being TRBD1 (6 bases). The germline V and J ends were trimmed by 6 bases and 7 bases, with 13 bases remaining between them. The CDR3 has 14 amino acids. CDR1 MNHEY and CDR2 SMNVEV come from the germline V gene (reference sequence). Written as DNA, the CDR3 is TGTGCCAGCAGCCAGGGGTCGAGGAATTCACCCCTCCACTTT. Its protein product is CASSQGSRNSPLHF.

The chain couples TRBV2 to TRBJ2-2; D is possibly TRBD1 (6 bases). V lost 3 bases and J lost 5, with 7 bases in between. The CDR3 has 13 amino acids. Germline CDR1 is SNHLY and CDR2 is FYNNEI. The CDR3 reads CASSEQGTGELFF. DNA of the CDR3: TGTGCCAGCAGTGAGCAGGGGACCGGGGAGCTGTTTTTT.

The V gene is TRBV28, the J gene TRBJ1-6, with D possibly TRBD1 on 5 matching bases. V dropped 6 bases and J dropped 8 bases, with 17 bases sitting between them. CDR1 MDHEN and CDR2 SYDVKM come from the germline V gene. This CDR3 comprises 15 residues. CDR3 protein: CASSQVGRVDSPLHF. The CDR3, as DNA: TGTGCCAGCAGCCAAGTAGGCAGGGTTGATTCACCCCTCCACTTT.

The chain employs TRBV28 and TRBJ1-2; tentatively, D is TRBD1 (6 bases). There are 14 residues in the CDR3. The germline V and J ends were trimmed by 1 base and 9 bases, with 15 bases remaining between them. Germline CDR1 MDHEN, CDR2 SYDVKM. The CDR3 reads CASSLSEGVRCYTF. CDR3 sequence (DNA): TGTGCCAGCAGTTTATCGGAGGGGGTGCGTTGCTACACCTTC.

V usage is TRBV11-3 and J usage is TRBJ2-2; D not resolved. This CDR3 is 11 amino acids long. Germline-derived CDR1 and CDR2 are SGHNT and YENEEA. V was clipped by 7 bases and J by 8 bases, with 8 bases between them. The CDR3 region has the DNA TGTGCCAGCAACAAGGGAGGGGAGCTGTTTTTT. Protein sequence: CASNKGGELFF.

On this clonotype: A much more abundant neighbour one base away suggests this may be a read error. The chain carries TRBV6-2 or TRBV6-3 and TRBJ1-1; maybe TRBD1 (5 bases). The CDR3 runs to 14 residues. V gave up 7 bases and J gave up 4 bases, with 16 bases separating them. Germline V gene lookup returns CDR1 MNHEY and CDR2 SVGEGT. This CDR3 is CASTYGRGSTEAFF. CDR3 in DNA: TGTGCCAGCACCTACGGACGGGGGAGCACTGAAGCTTTCTTT.

There are many counts of this clonotype. The V gene is TRBV2, the J gene TRBJ2-3; 9 positions agree with TRBD2. The V gene's germline CDR1 is SNHLY and CDR2 FYNNEI. The CDR3 covers 15 residues. V shed 4 bases, J shed 3 bases, and the junction held 5 bases outside the gene matches. CDR3 loop: CASSAGSGRTDTQYF. CDR3 bases: TGTGCCAGCAGTGCGGGGAGCGGGAGGACAGATACGCAGTATTTT.